The clone carrying this TCR beta chain was picked up a small number of times. These data come from a study of T cells in Graves' hyperthyroidism and ophthalmopathy. The investigators amplified TCR beta CDR3 regions from RNA transcripts. HTBI primers drove first-round RT-PCR of the TCR CDR3. MiXCR, run by TCRdb on the multiplex PCR reads, gives a single entry per CDR3 protein. The table includes around 690,000 distinct CDR3 sequences, around 20% detected once. J was trimmed by 0 bases and V by 6 bases; bases with no gene match: 18. CDR1 is PRHDT and CDR2 is FYEKMQ in the germline V gene (reference sequence). This CDR3 has 20 amino acids.

The receptor comes from a man aged 30-40 years with Graves' ophthalmopathy. This chain joins TRBV13 and TRBJ2-5; 11 positions agree with TRBD2. What was sequenced was blood. The DNA of the CDR3 is TGTGCCAGCAGTGGCCCCTGGATGGTAGCGGGAGGGGAGTACCAAGAGACCCAGTACTTC. This gives the protein CASSGPWMVAGGEYQETQYF. Together with reference TRBV13 and TRBJ2-5, the CDR3 gives the full variable domain: AAGVIQSPRHLIKEKRETATLKCYPIPRHDTVYWYQQGPGQDPQFLISFYEKMQSDKGSIPDRFSAQQFSDYHSELNMSSLELGDSALYFCASSGPWMVAGGEYQETQYFGPGTRLLVL.